This TCR beta chain was captured by sequencing in a study of blood T cell repertoires in COVID-19. CDR1 is MNHEY, CDR2 SVGEGT, per germline. The V gene lost 2 bases and the J gene lost 7 bases, with 17 bases spanning the gap. The CDR3 length is 15 residues. Produced via immunoSEQ multiplex PCR; TCRdb's table is partial and in-frame only. This sample has about 150,000 clones, with approximately 80% found just once. Sequenced material: peripheral blood. V is TRBV6-2 or TRBV6-3 and J is TRBJ1-2; a weak D match, TRBD1 (5 bases). This TCR derives from a woman aged 40 to 50 with active or convalescent COVID-19. For the CDR3, the DNA is TGTGCCAGCAGTTACACCTCACAGGTTACCGGTGGCTACACCTTC. The encoded protein is CASSYTSQVTGGYTF.